This TCR beta chain is drawn from a study of blood T cell repertoires in COVID-19. Study-level information: Specimens from acute and convalescent COVID-19 originated in the United States, Italy and Spain. The analysed material was cDNA or gDNA that came from T cells, B-cell-depleted T cells, or PBMCs.

Methods used by the authors: Amplification of reference gene primers was used by the study to estimate nucleated cell counts. Only in-frame clones appear in the TCRdb table, and some are missing; sequencing was by immunoSEQ multiplex PCR. V and J calls and clone size are copied from that table; D and trimming were computed from the DNA. The sample has some 200,000 clones, roughly 94% seen once; the top ten hold 0.76%. Trimming took 4 bases from V and 11 from J; bases not matched to a gene: 3. This CDR3 has 11 amino acids. Looked up from germline, CDR1 is MNHEY and CDR2 is SVGAGI. Enrollment of patients from Seattle took place during active infection, with longitudinal follow-up.

The sequence was obtained from a man younger than 40 with COVID-19, enrolled during active disease. Sequences were obtained from peripheral blood. This rearrangement joins TRBV6-5 to TRBJ1-1; 8 bases line up with TRBD1. The CDR3 DNA is TGTGCCAGCAGTTCGACAGGGGTGGCTTTCTTT. Protein: CASSSTGVAFF.